Below, 11 T cell receptor beta chains from the same sample are listed, as sequenced in a study of cytotoxic CD8 clonotypes in ibrutinib-treated CLL. Assay used: immunoSEQ multiplex PCR; TCRdb lists only in-frame clones, some missing. Of about 140,000 clones listed, 70% to 80% are singletons. Sequences were derived from PBMCs, sampled after 12 months of ibrutinib treatment. These receptors were collected from a human donor with chronic lymphocytic leukemia.

The J gene is TRBJ2-3, the V gene TRBV11-2; TRBD1 aligns across 8 bases. The V gene end was trimmed by 5 bases and the J gene end by 4 bases; junction bases not matched to a gene: 17. The CDR3 consists of 18 residues. Germline V gene sequence: CDR1 SGHAT, CDR2 FQNNGV. CDR3 amino acids: CASSPTAWYGTGPDTQYF. The CDR3 DNA is TGTGCCAGCAGCCCTACTGCTTGGTATGGGACAGGTCCAGATACGCAGTATTTT.

The genes are TRBV27 and TRBJ2-7; 7 positions match TRBD2. J lost 6 bases, V lost 0 bases, and 5 bases had no gene match. Per the germline V gene, CDR1 is MNHEY and CDR2 is SMNVEV (reference sequence). The CDR3 contains 14 residues. CDR3 protein: CASSLSSGITEQYF. CDR3 coding DNA: TGTGCCAGCAGTTTATCGAGCGGGATAACCGAGCAGTACTTC.

This chain joins TRBV2 and TRBJ2-4; TRBD1 matches 7 bases. V trimming: 10 bases; J trimming: 2 bases; junction bases outside the gene matches: 8. CDR3 length equals 14 residues. Germline CDR1 and CDR2: SNHLY and FYNNEI. CDR3 in DNA: TGTGCCACACAAGGGACAGACTCCAAAAACATTCAGTACTTC. Residues: CATQGTDSKNIQYF.

V usage is TRBV4-3 and J usage is TRBJ2-7; D is undetermined. Trimming cost V 0 bases and J 3 bases, with 9 bases left between them. Germline V CDR1 and CDR2: LGHNA, YSLEER. The CDR3 sequence is 14 residues long. CDR3 in amino acids: CASSQDGPSYEQYF. Written as DNA, the CDR3 is TGCGCCAGCAGCCAAGATGGTCCGAGCTACGAGCAGTACTTC.

The chain has TRBV5-1 and TRBJ1-2, with D possibly TRBD1 on 6 matching bases. The CDR3 spans 18 residues. Germline CDR1 reads SGHRS; CDR2 reads YFSETQ. Trimming cost V 0 bases and J 3 bases, with 21 bases left between them. The CDR3 sequence is CASSLVSDRKMIYYGYTF. The CDR3 DNA sequence: TGCGCCAGCAGCTTGGTCTCCGACAGGAAAATGATTTACTATGGCTACACCTTC.

The chain recombines TRBV7-2 with TRBJ2-1; 10 bases fit TRBD1. Germline CDR1 SGHTA, CDR2 FQGNSA. The CDR3 contains 14 residues. V was clipped by 5 bases and J by 9 bases; unmatched bases: 7. CDR3 protein: CASSRDRGRIEQFF. The CDR3 DNA reads as TGTGCCAGCAGCCGGGACAGGGGCAGAATTGAGCAGTTCTTC.

V and J are TRBV19 and TRBJ1-4; 8 bases are a match to TRBD1. The CDR3 consists of 16 residues. Germline lookup yields CDR1 LNHDA and CDR2 SQIVND (reference sequence). V was pared by 3 bases and J by 3 bases, with 6 bases of the junction left unmatched. This chain's CDR3 is CASSIYRGIANEKLFF. CDR3 in DNA: TGTGCCAGTAGTATTTACAGGGGGATTGCTAATGAAAAACTGTTTTTT. The entire variable domain, with the rest obtained from reference TRBV19 and TRBJ1-4, is as follows: DGGITQSPKYLFRKEGQNVTLSCEQNLNHDAMYWYRQDPGQGLRLIYYSQIVNDFQKGDIAEGYSVSREKKESFPLTVTSAQKNPTAFYLCASSIYRGIANEKLFFGSGTQLSVL.

The chain combines TRBV5-1 with TRBJ1-5, with 8 bases matching TRBD1. CDR1 is SGHRS, CDR2 YFSETQ, per germline. Germline trimming cut 4 bases from V and 0 bases from J; bases unmatched to any gene: 3. The CDR3 has 15 amino acids. CDR3 in amino acids: CASSAGQGSNQPQHF. CDR3 coding DNA: TGCGCCAGCAGCGCAGGACAGGGTAGCAATCAGCCCCAGCATTTT.

About this clone: In the same sample, other DNA sequences code for this CDR3. The rearrangement joins TRBV5-1 to TRBJ2-5, with D possibly being TRBD2 (6 bases). Trimming took off 5 bases at V and 2 bases at J, with 13 bases between the two ends. CDR1 is SGHRS and CDR2 is YFSETQ in the germline V gene. This CDR3 is built from 14 residues. This CDR3 is CASSLAGSQETQYF. In DNA, the CDR3 is TGCGCCAGCAGTCTGGCGGGATCACAAGAGACCCAGTACTTC.

This clone occurred once. V usage is TRBV19 and J usage is TRBJ2-5, with TRBD1 matching 9 bases. Trimming took 4 bases from V and 5 from J; bases not matched to a gene: 2. The CDR3 runs 13 residues. From germline, CDR1 is LNHDA and CDR2 SQIVND (reference sequence). The CDR3 nucleotides read TGTGCCAGTAGTACCGGACAGGGGGAGACCCAGTACTTC. It codes for CASSTGQGETQYF.

This clone occurred once. The chain couples TRBV5-6 to TRBJ2-1, with 7 bases that match TRBD2. Trimming removed 0 bases from V and 5 bases from J; junction bases left unmatched: 8. The CDR3 extends over 16 amino acids. Germline values: CDR1 SGHDT, CDR2 YYEEEE. In nucleotides, the CDR3 is TGTGCCAGCAGCTTGGACCCTAGCGGACACAACAATGAGCAGTTCTTC. It encodes CASSLDPSGHNNEQFF. The variable domain in full, completed from reference TRBV5-6 and TRBJ2-1, reads DAGVTQSPTHLIKTRGQQVTLRCSPKSGHDTVSWYQQALGQGPQFIFQYYEEEERQRGNFPDRFSGHQFPNYSSELNVNALLLGDSALYLCASSLDPSGHNNEQFFGPGTRLTVL.